Listed below are T cell receptor beta chains from one sample, sequenced in a study of siplizumab effects on memory and regulatory T cells. Only in-frame clones appear in the TCRdb table, and some are missing; sequencing was by immunoSEQ multiplex PCR. There are 85,000 to 130,000 clones in the sample; about 91% occur only once, and roughly 2.7% lies in the top ten. Sequences were obtained from CD4+ T cells sorted from blood. The receptors come from a human donor in good health. Some clones in this sample may be carry-over from other donors' samples. Both conserved end residues are trimmed from each CDR3. A D gene is named only where the DNA matches it firmly. Size tells how often a clone was seen (once, few, many) or the class of an expanded clone, and some rows leave it out.

v_call,d_call,clone_size,j_call,cdr3_aa
TRBV19,TRBD1,.,TRBJ1-5,ASDRGNGVQPQH
TRBV15,.,.,TRBJ2-7,ATSRDPTYEQY
TRBV5-1,.,.,TRBJ2-5,ASSSGRQGGVETQY
TRBV2,.,once,TRBJ2-7,ASSETTLGGNYEQY
TRBV6-1,.,.,TRBJ1-2,ASSVDTLNYGYT
TRBV9,TRBD1,.,TRBJ2-7,ASSARTGSRDEQY
TRBV2,.,.,TRBJ2-7,ASRRHTYEQY
TRBV7-9,TRBD2,.,TRBJ2-1,ASSLSGTSGNEQF
TRBV7-6,TRBD2,.,TRBJ2-1,ASSKDLTAGVRLNEQF
TRBV27,.,.,TRBJ2-6,ASSLSSRYRDLNTGANVLT
TRBV20-1,.,.,TRBJ2-5,SALGEETQY
TRBV5-4,TRBD2,.,TRBJ2-4,ASSLDPAGAENIQY
TRBV5-1,TRBD1,once,TRBJ2-3,ASSLVTGAADTQY
TRBV27,.,.,TRBJ2-2,ARRTAAGTGELF
TRBV7-3,.,once,TRBJ1-5,ASSLEGPQSPQPQH
TRBV7-3,.,.,TRBJ1-6,ASSSNQGPFPLH
TRBV5-1,TRBD2,.,TRBJ2-5,ASSFGTSGRVTETQY
TRBV4-1,.,.,TRBJ2-1,ASSQEGNSYNEQF
TRBV28,TRBD2,.,TRBJ2-3,AGGTSDTDTQY
TRBV5-4,.,.,TRBJ1-1,ASSKFGDTEAF